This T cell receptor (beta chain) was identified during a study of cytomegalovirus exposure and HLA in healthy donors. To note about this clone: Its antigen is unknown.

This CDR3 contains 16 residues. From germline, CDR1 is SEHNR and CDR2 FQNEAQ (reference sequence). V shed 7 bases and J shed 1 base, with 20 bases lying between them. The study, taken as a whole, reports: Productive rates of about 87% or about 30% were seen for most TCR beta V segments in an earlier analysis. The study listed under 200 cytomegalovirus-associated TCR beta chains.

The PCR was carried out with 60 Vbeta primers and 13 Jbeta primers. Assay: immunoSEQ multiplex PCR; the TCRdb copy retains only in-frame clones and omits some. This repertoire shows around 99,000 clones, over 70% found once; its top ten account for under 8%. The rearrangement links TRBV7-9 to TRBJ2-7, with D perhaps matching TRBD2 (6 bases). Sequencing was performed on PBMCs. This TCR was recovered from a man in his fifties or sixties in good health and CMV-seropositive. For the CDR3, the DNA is TGTGCCAGCACCATATCCAAAGGGGCGGGATCCTACGAGCAGTACTTC. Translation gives CASTISKGAGSYEQYF.